This T cell receptor beta chain was found in a study of regulatory T cells in long-lasting Graves disease. CDR1 and CDR2 (germline): MNHEY, SMNVEV (reference sequence). This CDR3 has 16 residues. Concerning this clonotype itself: The junction does not match germline at one end; this may be a read error.

Time point denoted: newly diagnosed GD, antithyroid drugs for less than 3 months. RNA from PBMCs was the source of the TCR library. Sequencing libraries for TCR beta were prepared with iRepertoire HTBI primers and Arm-PCR of CDR3 regions. Via MiXCR, TCRdb re-called the multiplex PCR reads, giving one row per CDR3 protein. The data show hundreds of thousands of distinct CDR3 sequences, around 17% seen once. The sample also formed part of further work on T cells in Graves' hyperthyroidism and ophthalmopathy.

This chain connects TRBV27 to TRBJ2-1, with TRBD2 matching over 10 bases. The material was peripheral blood mononuclear cells (PBMCs), obtained at new diagnosis, from a patient treated with antithyroid drugs. This sequence originates from a woman in her 30s with Graves disease. CDR3 residues: CASSSPFSGRAYEQLF. The CDR3 DNA reads as TGTGCCAGCAGTTCGCCGTTCAGCGGGAGGGCCTATGAGCAGCTCTTC.